This TCR beta chain comes out of a study of control samples from healthy donors and cancer patients. Trimming took off 2 bases at V and 5 bases at J, with 11 bases between the two ends. This CDR3 has 14 amino acids. The germline gives CDR1 KGHDR, CDR2 SFDVKD. Clones were sequenced by immunoSEQ multiplex PCR, and TCRdb holds only the in-frame ones, with some missing. Of 50,000 to 75,000 clones detected, 90% appear once; the ten largest clones hold around 6%. The chain has TRBV24-1 and TRBJ1-1, with D perhaps TRBD1 (5 bases). The clonotype originates from a man between 60 and 75 years old with colorectal cancer. The sample taken for sequencing was PBMCs. The CDR3 protein is CATSDSRDSTEAFF. Here the CDR3 DNA reads TGTGCCACCAGTGATTCCAGGGATTCTACTGAAGCTTTCTTT.